This T cell receptor beta chain is drawn from a study of T-cell reconstitution after alpha-beta-depleted transplantation in children. The TCRbeta library incorporated unique molecular identifiers. TCRdb itself ran the PCR reads through MiXCR, one entry per CDR3 protein. This sample carries roughly 790,000 distinct CDR3 sequences, 16% of them seen once, and the ten largest clones take 5%. This clonotype was counted a few times. Its antigen is unidentified. The V segment lost 6 bases and the J segment 4 bases; nucleotides outside the gene matches: 11. The CDR3 has 16 residues. Germline CDR1 and CDR2: SQVTM and ANQGSEA. Study-wide points: When one year had passed after transplant, most T-cell counts and diversity came from newly produced T cells.

This receptor was obtained from a male patient aged 5 to 17 who had a stem cell transplant for acute lymphoblastic leukemia, so the T cells may come from the graft donor. The material was PBMCs, mostly from graft donor cells, obtained 360 days after TCRalphabeta/CD19-depleted stem cell transplant. The gene calls are TRBV29-1 and TRBJ1-5; 11 bases map to TRBD1. The CDR3 spells CSVRTGGGGSNQPQHF. In DNA, the CDR3 is TGCAGCGTCCGGACAGGGGGCGGTGGTTCGAATCAGCCCCAGCATTTT.